The clone carrying this T cell receptor beta chain was counted many times. Its antigen is unidentified. A universal primer site was added by template switching, and unique molecular identifiers were carried by the cDNA. TCRdb called the 5' RACE reads again in MiXCR, with one record for every CDR3 protein. The data show approximately 630,000 distinct CDR3 sequences, just over 7% seen once. This entry is derived from a study of identical twins. Findings and caveats of the study: Invariant MAIT and iNKT cells are populations that could partly confound zero-insertion analyses. Findings came from cross-sectional statistics, without long-term follow-up of donors.

There are 17 residues in the CDR3. CDR1 is LGHDT, CDR2 YNNKEL, per germline (reference sequence). Trimming at V came to 5 bases and at J to 1 base, leaving 10 bases not matched to a gene. In addition, the sample was reused for a study of yellow fever vaccine responses in identical twins. As reported in that work: Reportedly, the T cell response mounted by twins to vaccine seemed partly convergent, partly personalized.

The sample consisted of PBMCs. The chain is built from TRBV3-1 and TRBJ2-1; TRBD1 agrees at 8 bases. The source of this sequence is a woman aged 18-29 years in good health. In DNA, the CDR3 is TGTGCCAGCAGCGGGATTGGACAGGGCGGATCCTACAATGAGCAGTTCTTC. This codes for CASSGIGQGGSYNEQFF.